This entry lists 4 T cell receptor beta chains sequenced from one sample in a study of blood T cells in healthy people across ages. It was with a sample-barcoded 5' primer and a J-beta primer mix that a second PCR of roughly 6 to 11 cycles was run. MiXCR, run by TCRdb on the 5' RACE reads, gives a single entry per CDR3 protein. The sample includes hundreds of thousands of distinct CDR3 sequences, 45% to 50% of them seen just once. The specimen sequenced was blood. All receptors come from a woman in her sixties in good health.

The gene calls are TRBV6-5 and TRBJ1-6; D not certain. The ends were cut back, 8 bases at V and 7 bases at J, with 15 bases in the middle. This CDR3 comprises 14 residues. Germline V gene data show CDR1 as MNHEY and CDR2 as SVGAGI. In DNA form, the CDR3 reads TGTGCCAGCGGAAAGGGCCCTGCGAATTCACCCCTCCACTTT. The encoded protein is CASGKGPANSPLHF.

The chain links TRBV24-1 to TRBJ2-1, with 11 bases lining up with TRBD2. CDR1 is KGHDR and CDR2 is SFDVKD in the germline V gene. CDR3 length equals 17 residues. The V gene end was trimmed by 0 bases and the J gene end by 6 bases; junction bases not matched to a gene: 6. CDR3 sequence: CATSDLELAGARNEQFF. In nucleotides, the CDR3 is TGTGCCACCAGTGATTTGGAACTAGCGGGAGCCCGCAATGAGCAGTTCTTC.

The J gene is TRBJ1-1, the V gene TRBV20-1; D is unresolved. The V gene lost 3 bases and the J gene lost 1 base, with 12 bases spanning the gap. Germline V gene data show CDR1 as DFQATT and CDR2 as SNEGSKA (reference sequence). The CDR3 sequence is 14 residues long. Here the CDR3 DNA reads TGCAGTGCTAGGGTTCGAGGTCCGAACACTGAAGCTTTCTTT. Protein: CSARVRGPNTEAFF.

This clonotype was seen ten or more times. The chain carries TRBV29-1 and TRBJ2-7, with 8 bases lining up with TRBD1. Unmatched junction bases numbered 0, after V lost 3 bases and J lost 2 bases. Germline CDR1 reads SQVTM; CDR2 reads ANQGSEA. CDR3 size: 12 residues. CDR3 amino acids: CSVEGQAYEQYF. DNA of the CDR3: TGCAGCGTTGAGGGACAGGCCTACGAGCAGTACTTC.